This is a list of T cell receptor beta chains from one sample in a study of cytomegalovirus exposure and HLA in healthy donors. The assay was immunoSEQ multiplex PCR, and TCRdb's table has in-frame clones only and misses some. The sample carries around 130,000 clones, 81% recorded once. The source material was PBMCs. The receptors here all came from a woman aged 35 to 49 in good health and CMV-seronegative. Each CDR3 is given with its conserved first and last residue. The D gene is left open where the match is weak. The size entry is marked missing in some rows and otherwise reads once, few, many or a size class.

J gene | V gene | D gene | clone size | CDR3 DNA | CDR3 protein
TRBJ1-1 | TRBV5-1 | . | few | TGCGCCAGCAGCTTGGGGGGGCCCACTGAAGCTTTCTTT | CASSLGGPTEAFF
TRBJ2-5 | TRBV7-3 | TRBD1 | . | TGTGCCAGCAGCAAGACAGGGGCATCCCAAGAGACCCAGTACTTC | CASSKTGASQETQYF
TRBJ1-2 | TRBV7-6 | TRBD1 | . | TGTGCCAGCAGCTTAAATTGGGACAGGGACTCGAGAGGCTACACCTTC | CASSLNWDRDSRGYTF
TRBJ2-1 | TRBV6-1 | . | . | TGTGCCAGCAGTGAAAATATATTTAGGGGAATGACCTACAATGAGCAGTTCTTC | CASSENIFRGMTYNEQFF
TRBJ1-1 | TRBV15 | . | . | TGTGCCACCAGCGCTAGAATGAACACTGAAGCTTTCTTT | CATSARMNTEAFF
TRBJ2-7 | TRBV27 | TRBD1 | . | TGTGCCAGCAGTCCCCGACAGGGGGGGACTCCAAGCTCCTACGAGCAGTACTTC | CASSPRQGGTPSSYEQYF
TRBJ2-5 | TRBV15 | . | . | TGTGCCACCAGCAGAGGCGGAACGGAGCAGTACTTC | CATSRGGTEQYF
TRBJ2-1 | TRBV4-2 | TRBD2 | medium-sized | TGTGCCAGCAGCCAAGATCCTAGCGGGGGGGCTAGTGAGCAGTTCTTC | CASSQDPSGGASEQFF
TRBJ2-1 | TRBV28 | TRBD2 | . | TGTGCCAGCAGTTCTACCGGGACTAGCGGGAGGGAGCAGTTCTTC | CASSSTGTSGREQFF
TRBJ2-6 | TRBV5-1 | TRBD1 | . | TGCGCCAGCAGCTCAGGACAGGGGCCCTCTGGGGCCAACGTCCTGACTTTC | CASSSGQGPSGANVLTF
TRBJ2-5 | TRBV7-9 | . | . | TGTGCCAGCAGCTTAGCCGGAGAGACCCAGTACTTC | CASSLAGETQYF
TRBJ1-4 | TRBV6-5 | . | once | TGTGCCAGCACCGGGGGAGGAGGAACTAATGAAAAACTGTTTTTT | CASTGGGGTNEKLFF
TRBJ2-6 | TRBV7-9 | . | . | TGTGCCAGCAGCTCGCGGGGTCGGGGCCCTGGGGCCAACGTCCTGACTTTC | CASSSRGRGPGANVLTF
TRBJ1-5 | TRBV27 | TRBD1 | . | TGTGCCAGCAGCCGTTACGGGACAGGGCGCAATCAGCCCCAGCATTTT | CASSRYGTGRNQPQHF
TRBJ2-7 | TRBV10-1 | . | once | TGCGCCAGCAGTGAACGGAGGGACCTCGAGCAGTACTTC | CASSERRDLEQYF
TRBJ1-1 | TRBV19 | . | . | TGTGCCAGTAGTATAGGTCCGGGACTATCTTTCTTT | CASSIGPGLSFF
TRBJ1-5 | TRBV6-6 | TRBD1 | . | TGTGCCAGCAGTTATAGCGGGACAGGGAATCAGCCCCAGCATTTT | CASSYSGTGNQPQHF
TRBJ1-1 | TRBV5-6 | . | . | TGTGCCAGCAGCCTCATGGGAGTCATGAACACTGAAGCTTTCTTT | CASSLMGVMNTEAFF
TRBJ1-2 | TRBV27 | . | . | TGTGCCAGCCGCGGACAGAAATATGGCTACACCTTC | CASRGQKYGYTF
TRBJ2-2 | TRBV30 | . | few | TGTGCCTGGAGCGTCCCCTCCTGGGAGCTGTTTTTT | CAWSVPSWELFF
TRBJ2-5 | TRBV10-3 | TRBD2 | once | TGTGCCATCAGTGGACTAGCGGGGGACCAAGAGACCCAGTACTTC | CAISGLAGDQETQYF
TRBJ2-6 | TRBV7-2 | . | . | TGTGCCAGCAGCTTGGCCACAGGGTCTGGGGCCAACGTCCTGACTTTC | CASSLATGSGANVLTF
TRBJ1-5 | TRBV19 | . | . | TGTGCCAGTAGTTTTGGGCTATATCAGCCCCAGCATTTT | CASSFGLYQPQHF
TRBJ1-1 | TRBV25-1 | . | . | TGTGCCAGCAGTGATGAGGGTATGAACACTGAAGCTTTCTTT | CASSDEGMNTEAFF
TRBJ1-6 | TRBV2 | TRBD1 | . | TGTGCCAGCAGGGAACAGGGGGATAATTCACCCCTCCACTTT | CASREQGDNSPLHF
TRBJ2-7 | TRBV29-1 | TRBD1 | . | TGCAGCGTTGGGACAGGGGGGACGGGGGAGCAGTACTTC | CSVGTGGTGEQYF
TRBJ2-1 | TRBV7-9 | TRBD2 | . | TGTGCCAGCAGCTCTGGGACTAGCGGGACTCTGGGGAATGAGCAGTTCTTC | CASSSGTSGTLGNEQFF
TRBJ1-6 | TRBV5-4 | TRBD1 | . | TGTGCCAGCAGCTTGGTGGGGACAGCATTGGCACCCCTCCACTTT | CASSLVGTALAPLHF
TRBJ2-7 | TRBV7-2 | TRBD2 | . | TGTGCCAGCAGCTTGACGGGACTAGCGTCGTACTTC | CASSLTGLASYF
TRBJ1-6 | TRBV11-3 | . | . | TGTGCCAGCAGCTTAGGCGGGGGCGCGAATTCACCCCTCCACTTT | CASSLGGGANSPLHF
TRBJ1-5 | TRBV25-1 | TRBD1 | . | TGTGCCAGCAGCTTGACAGGGCTGATGAATCAGCCCCAGCATTTT | CASSLTGLMNQPQHF
TRBJ2-1 | TRBV28 | TRBD2 | . | TGTGCCAGCAGTTTATGGGGACTAGCGGGAGGTCGGGAGCAGTTCTTC | CASSLWGLAGGREQFF
TRBJ1-6 | TRBV2 | TRBD1 | . | TGTGCCAGCAGCGGGACAGGGATCTATAATTCACCCCTCCACTTT | CASSGTGIYNSPLHF
TRBJ1-2 | TRBV28 | . | . | TGTGCCAGCAGTTTAACGGGGAGCTATGGCTACACCTTC | CASSLTGSYGYTF
TRBJ2-7 | TRBV21-1 | . | . | TGTGCCAGCAGCAAAACTTGTTACGAGCAGTACTTC | CASSKTCYEQYF
TRBJ1-1 | TRBV28 | TRBD1 | . | TGTGCCAGCAGTGTCCGACAGGGGAACACTGAAGCTTTCTTT | CASSVRQGNTEAFF
TRBJ1-2 | TRBV5-8 | . | . | TGTGCCAGCAGCTTGGGGATGGCAGCCCCTAGAGGTGGCTACACCTTC | CASSLGMAAPRGGYTF
TRBJ2-2 | TRBV28 | TRBD2 | . | TGTGCCAGCACCGACTGGGGGGGATCGACCACCGGGGAGCTGTTTTTT | CASTDWGGSTTGELFF
TRBJ2-2 | TRBV25-1 | TRBD2 | . | TGTGCCAGCAGTGGCCCGGGACTAGCGACCACCGGGGAGCTGTTTTTT | CASSGPGLATTGELFF
TRBJ1-6 | TRBV10-1 | TRBD1 | . | TGCGCCAGCTCCGGACAGGGGAATTCACCCCTCCACTTT | CASSGQGNSPLHF
TRBJ2-1 | TRBV7-2 | TRBD2 | . | TGTGCCAGCAGCTTTTTCCTGGGAGCGGGAGGCTCCTACAATGAGCAGTTCTTC | CASSFFLGAGGSYNEQFF
TRBJ2-1 | TRBV29-1 | . | . | TGCAGCGTTGCTCGCGGAAGCTCCTACAATGAGCAGTTCTTC | CSVARGSSYNEQFF
TRBJ2-6 | TRBV2 | TRBD2 | few | TGTGCCAGCAGCGGGACTAGCGGGGGGACTGGGGCCAACGTCCTGACTTTC | CASSGTSGGTGANVLTF
TRBJ2-7 | TRBV18 | . | . | TGTGCCAGCTCACCGGCAGCCGGGAGTATCCCATACGAGCAGTACTTC | CASSPAAGSIPYEQYF
TRBJ1-5 | TRBV28 | . | . | TGTGCCAGCAGTCTCAAGGGGGAGAGCAATCAGCCCCAGCATTTT | CASSLKGESNQPQHF
TRBJ1-2 | TRBV28 | . | . | TGTGCCAGCAGTTACCTGGCGGGGGATAACTATGGCTACACCTTC | CASSYLAGDNYGYTF
TRBJ1-4 | TRBV11-2 | TRBD1 | . | TGTGCCAGCAGCTTAGGACAGGGGATATTAAACGAAAAACTGTTTTTT | CASSLGQGILNEKLFF
TRBJ2-2 | TRBV7-9 | . | . | TGTGCCAGCACCCCGGTCGAAGCAGGGGCGAACACCGGGGAGCTGTTTTTT | CASTPVEAGANTGELFF
TRBJ1-5 | TRBV5-6 | TRBD1 | . | TGTGCCAGCAGCTTGAGCAGGGGGCTAGGCCAGTCCCAGCATTTT | CASSLSRGLGQSQHF
TRBJ2-2 | TRBV5-8 | . | . | TGTGCCAGCAGCTTGGAACGGGGGTTTTTGCCCGGGGAGCTGTTTTTT | CASSLERGFLPGELFF
TRBJ2-1 | TRBV19 | . | . | TGTGCCAGTAGTATGCATATGGCGGCGAGCTCCTACAATGAGCAGTTCTTC | CASSMHMAASSYNEQFF
TRBJ1-6 | TRBV6-5 | . | . | TGTGCCAGCAGTCCCAGGGCTTCACCCCTCCACTTT | CASSPRASPLHF
TRBJ1-2 | TRBV19 | TRBD1 | . | TGTGCCAGTAGTATGGGGGCAGGGGGCTATGGCTACACCTTC | CASSMGAGGYGYTF
TRBJ1-5 | TRBV28 | . | few | TGTGCCAGCTGCAGGGGTTATGGGCGCAATCAGCCCCAGCATTTT | CASCRGYGRNQPQHF
TRBJ2-7 | TRBV11-3 | . | . | TGTGCCAGCAGCTTAGATCAAGGCAGGGATCCCTACGAGCAGTACTTC | CASSLDQGRDPYEQYF
TRBJ2-1 | TRBV5-4 | TRBD1 | . | TGTGCCAGCAGCTTGGCCGCAGGGGGTCAGAATGAGCAGTTCTTC | CASSLAAGGQNEQFF
TRBJ1-5 | TRBV27 | TRBD1 | . | TGTGCCAGCAGTTTACCCGATGATCACAGGACAGGGGGGACTTATAGCAATCAGCCCCAGCATTTT | CASSLPDDHRTGGTYSNQPQHF
TRBJ2-3 | TRBV2 | TRBD2 | . | TGTGCCAGCAGTGGGCCCAGCGGGGGGCGCACAGATACGCAGTATTTT | CASSGPSGGRTDTQYF